Listed below are T cell receptor beta chains from one sample, sequenced in a study of vaccination and CD4 T cells after COVID-19. Their antigen targets remain unknown. TCRdb re-called the PCR reads through MiXCR, storing one row per CDR3 protein. The profile shows about 1,500 distinct CDR3 sequences, around three quarters of them singletons. Here the sequenced sample was CD4+ T cells from blood, cultured in vitro, taken after SARS-CoV-2 vaccination. The receptors here all came from a human donor who had recovered from COVID-19. Both conserved end residues are trimmed from each CDR3. A row's size may be missing; if present it is once, few, many or a size class.

>TRBV10-3|TRBJ2-3|once
AISDRGLKKQSSTDTQY
>TRBV10-3|TRBJ2-7|.
AISEKEQGQYEQY
>TRBV7-9|TRBJ2-2|.
ASSLVTRGRTNTGELF
>TRBV7-9|TRBJ2-3|.
ASSLPAGGRNTQY
>TRBV6-1|TRBJ1-5|once
ASSADYSNQPQH
>TRBV12-3/TRBV12-4|TRBJ1-2|.
ASSLRDSYGYT
>TRBV20-1|TRBJ2-5|.
SADGLAGETQY
>TRBV10-3|TRBJ1-1|.
ATCRSRETEAF
>TRBV6-2/TRBV6-3|TRBJ2-2|.
AGSGGRDTGELF
>TRBV12-3/TRBV12-4|TRBJ1-6|.
ASSSSGALH
>TRBV4-1|TRBJ1-2|.
ASSQVPGPTGGYT
>TRBV27|TRBJ1-2|medium-sized
ASSPTPRRARA
>TRBV6-2/TRBV6-3|TRBJ2-5|once
ASIRTSGGAKTQY
>TRBV27|TRBJ1-5|.
ASSPDRGRGNQPQH
>TRBV20-1|TRBJ1-2|.
SAQTGGTGGLYGYT
>TRBV7-9|TRBJ2-2|.
ASSTGTGPITGELF
>TRBV10-3|TRBJ2-5|once
AIREGREGQETQY
>TRBV10-3|TRBJ1-5|.
AISQQGNQPQH
>TRBV6-1|TRBJ2-3|.
ASSNGLVTDTQY
>TRBV30|TRBJ1-2|.
AWSGPTDYGYT
>TRBV7-8|TRBJ1-5|.
ASSLRPAQPQH
>TRBV6-2/TRBV6-3|TRBJ2-3|.
ASTSTSPDTQY
>TRBV7-2|TRBJ1-1|.
ASSPLTGVVTEAF
>TRBV29-1|TRBJ2-7|.
SVATVYEQY
>TRBV19|TRBJ1-5|.
ASSGTGHQPQH
>TRBV20-1|TRBJ1-6|few
SARVGGDYNSPLH
>TRBV7-2|TRBJ1-1|once
ASSLRQGRGTEAF
>TRBV6-5|TRBJ1-2|.
ASSYFDRTDGYT
>TRBV14|TRBJ1-2|once
ASSQDWGGFGYT
>TRBV7-9|TRBJ1-1|.
ASSPGQGSTEAF
>TRBV2|TRBJ1-6|.
ASSVAGGRDSPLH
>TRBV20-1|TRBJ1-3|.
SARVAPRQGDTIY
>TRBV15|TRBJ2-7|.
ATSRGGQGAREQY